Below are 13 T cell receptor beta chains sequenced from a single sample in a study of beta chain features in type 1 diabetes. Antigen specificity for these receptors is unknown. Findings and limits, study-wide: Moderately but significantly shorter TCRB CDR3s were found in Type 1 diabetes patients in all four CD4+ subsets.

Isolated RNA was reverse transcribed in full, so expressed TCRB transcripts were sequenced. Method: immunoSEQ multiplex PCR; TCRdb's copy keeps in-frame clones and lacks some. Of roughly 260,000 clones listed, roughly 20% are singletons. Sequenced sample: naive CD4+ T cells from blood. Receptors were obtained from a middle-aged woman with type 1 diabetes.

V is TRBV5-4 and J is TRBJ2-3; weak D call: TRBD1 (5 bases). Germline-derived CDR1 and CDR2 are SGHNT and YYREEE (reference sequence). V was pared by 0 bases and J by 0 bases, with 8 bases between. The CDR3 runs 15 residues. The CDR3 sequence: CASSLEGYSTDTQYF. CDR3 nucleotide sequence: TGTGCCAGCAGCTTGGAGGGGTATAGCACAGATACGCAGTATTTT.

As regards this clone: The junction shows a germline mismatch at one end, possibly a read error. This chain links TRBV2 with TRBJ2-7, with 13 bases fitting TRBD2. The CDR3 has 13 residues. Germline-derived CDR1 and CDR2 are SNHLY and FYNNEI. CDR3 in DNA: TGTGCCAGCACTGAACTAGCGGGAGGGAAAAAGTACTTC. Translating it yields CASTELAGGKKYF.

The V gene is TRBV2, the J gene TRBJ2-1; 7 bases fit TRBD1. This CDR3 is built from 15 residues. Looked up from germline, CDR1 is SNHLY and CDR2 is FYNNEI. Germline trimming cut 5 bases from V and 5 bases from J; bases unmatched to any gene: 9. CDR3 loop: CASSPAPGQHNEQFF. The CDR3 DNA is TGTGCCAGCAGTCCGGCCCCGGGACAGCACAATGAGCAGTTCTTC.

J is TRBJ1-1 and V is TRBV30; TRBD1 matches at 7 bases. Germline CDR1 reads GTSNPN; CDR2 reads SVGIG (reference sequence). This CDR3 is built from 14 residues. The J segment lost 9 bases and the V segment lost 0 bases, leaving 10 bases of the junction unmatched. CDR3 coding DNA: TGTGCCTGGAGTGTAGGGGGCACCGTGTCTAAAGCTTTCTTT. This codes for CAWSVGGTVSKAFF.

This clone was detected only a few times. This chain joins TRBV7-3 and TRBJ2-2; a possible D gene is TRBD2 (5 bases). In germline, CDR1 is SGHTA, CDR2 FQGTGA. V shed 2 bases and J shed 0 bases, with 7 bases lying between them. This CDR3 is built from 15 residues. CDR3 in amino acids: CASSLGGSNTGELFF. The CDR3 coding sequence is TGTGCCAGCAGCTTAGGCGGGTCGAACACCGGGGAGCTGTTTTTT.

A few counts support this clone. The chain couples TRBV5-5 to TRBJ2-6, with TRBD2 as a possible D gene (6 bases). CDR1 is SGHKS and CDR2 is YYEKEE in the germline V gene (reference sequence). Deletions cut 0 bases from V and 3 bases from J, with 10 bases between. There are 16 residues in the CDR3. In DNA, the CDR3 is TGTGCCAGCAGCTTGGTCGGGGGTAATGGGGCCAACGTCCTGACTTTC. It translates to CASSLVGGNGANVLTF.

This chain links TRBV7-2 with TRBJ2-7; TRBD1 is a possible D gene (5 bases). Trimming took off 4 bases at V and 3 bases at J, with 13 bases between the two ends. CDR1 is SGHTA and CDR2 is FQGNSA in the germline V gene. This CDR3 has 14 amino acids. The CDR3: CASSSQRGSYEQYF. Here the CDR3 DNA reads TGTGCCAGCAGCTCACAAAGGGGTAGCTACGAGCAGTACTTC.

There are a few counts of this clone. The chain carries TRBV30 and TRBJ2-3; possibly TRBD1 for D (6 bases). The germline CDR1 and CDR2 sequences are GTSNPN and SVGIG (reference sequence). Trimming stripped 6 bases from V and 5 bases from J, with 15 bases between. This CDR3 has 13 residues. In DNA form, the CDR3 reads TGTGCCTGTTCGACAGGTTATCGAGATACGCAGTATTTT. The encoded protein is CACSTGYRDTQYF.

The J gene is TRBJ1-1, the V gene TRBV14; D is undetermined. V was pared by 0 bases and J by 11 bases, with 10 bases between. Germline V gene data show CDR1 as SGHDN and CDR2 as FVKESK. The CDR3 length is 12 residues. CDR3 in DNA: TGTGCCAGCAGCCAAGATCAGACAAAGGCTTTCTTT. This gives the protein CASSQDQTKAFF.

CDR3 loop: CASSLLELAGTDTQYF. The CDR3 DNA sequence: TGTGCCAGCAGCTTACTTGAACTAGCGGGAACAGATACGCAGTATTTT. This rearrangement joins TRBV13 to TRBJ2-3; TRBD2 agrees at 10 bases. V shed 2 bases, J shed 3 bases, and the junction held 5 bases outside the gene matches. CDR1 PRHDT and CDR2 FYEKMQ come from the germline V gene (reference sequence). The CDR3 spans 16 residues.

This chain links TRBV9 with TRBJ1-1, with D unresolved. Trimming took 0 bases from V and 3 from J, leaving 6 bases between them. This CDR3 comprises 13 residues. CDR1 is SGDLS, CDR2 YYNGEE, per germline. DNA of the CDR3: TGTGCCAGCAGCGTAGCGGCGGACACTGAAGCTTTCTTT. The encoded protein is CASSVAADTEAFF.

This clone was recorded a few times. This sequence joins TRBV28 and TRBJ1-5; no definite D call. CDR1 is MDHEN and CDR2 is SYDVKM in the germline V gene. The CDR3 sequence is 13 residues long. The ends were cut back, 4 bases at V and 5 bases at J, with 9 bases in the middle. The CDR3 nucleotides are TGTGCCAGCAGTTCGAGAGGCCATCAGCCCCAGCATTTT. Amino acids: CASSSRGHQPQHF.

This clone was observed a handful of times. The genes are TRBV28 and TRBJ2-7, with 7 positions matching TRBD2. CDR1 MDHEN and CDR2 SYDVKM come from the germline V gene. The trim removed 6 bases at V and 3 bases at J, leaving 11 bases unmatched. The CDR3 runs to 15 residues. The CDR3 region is CASRSGDTWDYEQYF. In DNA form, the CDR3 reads TGTGCCAGCAGGAGCGGGGATACTTGGGACTACGAGCAGTACTTC.